This T cell receptor (beta chain) originates from a study of cytomegalovirus exposure and HLA in healthy donors. Points on this clone: What it binds is unknown.

Among the donors, all were healthy bone marrow donors. PCR involved 60 Vbeta and 13 Jbeta primers. Only in-frame clones appear in the TCRdb table, and some are missing; sequencing was by immunoSEQ multiplex PCR. The table lists some 220,000 clones, more than 75% of them singletons, with 0.24% in the top ten. In germline, CDR1 is MNHNS, CDR2 SASEGT. With V trimmed by 1 base and J by 9 bases, 1 base remained unmatched. This CDR3 spans 12 amino acids. Findings of the study overall: Later work found that TCR association rates differed between HLA loci; DRB1 had the most and HLA-C the fewest. Researchers left out some V segments, among them TRBV6-2 and TRBV6-3, as indistinguishable. According to reports, the classifier identified cytomegalovirus status with high specificity and sensitivity.

This chain connects TRBV6-1 to TRBJ1-1; 8 bases map to TRBD1. The receptor comes from a girl aged 2-10 years in good health and CMV-seronegative. The sequencing sample was made of PBMCs. The CDR3 sequence: CASSEGQGKAFF. The CDR3 coding sequence is TGTGCCAGCAGTGAAGGACAGGGGAAAGCTTTCTTT.